Reported below is one TCR beta chain. Its antigen remains unidentified. These data come from a study of regulatory T cells. Study-wide findings and caveats: In CD3G-deficient patients, conventional CD4+ T cells were enriched for hydrophobic CDR3 residues at positions 6 and 7.

The primer mix had 52 TRBV and 13 TRBJ primers. Produced via immunoSEQ multiplex PCR; TCRdb's table is partial and in-frame only. The sample lists about 35,000 clones, about nine tenths occurring once. Autoimmunity was present in every CD3G-deficient patient, worse in two. Regulatory (CD25-high CD127-low) and conventional (CD25-low CD127-high) CD4+ T cells were sorted separately. The germline CDR1 and CDR2 sequences are ENHRY and SYGVKD. The V gene lost 10 bases and the J gene lost 9 bases, with 17 bases spanning the gap. The CDR3 loop spans 12 amino acids. V gene TRBV10-3 combines with J gene TRBJ2-3, with D possibly being TRBD1 or TRBD2 (6 bases each). The sequence was collected from a person under 30 with CD3G deficiency. The sequencing sample was made of conventional CD4+ T cells sorted from blood. CDR3 amino acids: CATGTTGGTQYF. DNA for the CDR3: TGTGCCACCGGGACCACCGGGGGCACGCAGTATTTT.